The 20 T cell receptor beta chains below come from one sample, sequenced in a study of T-cell memory formation after mild COVID-19. TCRdb recomputed calls from the 5' RACE reads with MiXCR, one row per CDR3 protein. The top ten clones hold approximately 4% of a sample with about 180,000 distinct CDR3 sequences, less than 20% of them seen once. The sequencing sample was made of PBMCs or a T cell subset sorted from them (not recorded which). All receptors derive from a man aged 18 to 30 who had mild COVID-19 (a few samples of this study predate the infection). Cell type and time point are not known.

This clonotype was recorded a few times. The chain employs TRBV15 and TRBJ2-1; D call uncertain. This CDR3 spans 13 amino acids. Germline V gives CDR1 LNHNV, CDR2 YYDKDF (reference sequence). V was shortened by 3 bases and J by 7 bases, with 10 bases between the two germline ends. As DNA, the CDR3 is TGTGCCACCAGCAGCCAGACTTCGAATGAGCAGTTCTTC. This translates into CATSSQTSNEQFF.

This chain connects TRBV7-2 to TRBJ2-7; either TRBD1 or TRBD2 may supply D (6 bases each). CDR1 and CDR2 from the germline V gene are SGHTA and FQGNSA. The CDR3 consists of 15 residues. V lost 1 base to trimming and J lost 0 bases, with 10 bases between them. The CDR3 DNA sequence: TGTGCCAGCAGCTTAGGCGGGACAAACTCCTACGAGCAGTACTTC. Amino acids: CASSLGGTNSYEQYF.

This clonotype has more than one count but fewer than ten. V is TRBV7-9 and J is TRBJ2-3; the D is unclear. The CDR3 extends over 14 amino acids. CDR1 is SEHNR, CDR2 FQNEAQ, per germline (reference sequence). Trimming shortened V by 5 bases and J by 1 base, and 10 bases separated the two germline ends. The CDR3 loop is CASSPRAGTDTQYF. The CDR3 coding sequence is TGTGCCAGCAGCCCCCGAGCCGGCACAGATACGCAGTATTTT.

The chain is built from TRBV5-4 and TRBJ1-4, with 9 bases matching TRBD1. The germline CDR1 and CDR2 sequences are SGHNT and YYREEE (reference sequence). The CDR3 is 15 residues long. Trimming took 4 bases from V and 3 from J; bases not matched to a gene: 4. The CDR3, as DNA: TGTGCCAGCAGCACCCGACAGGGGGCTAATGAAAAACTGTTTTTT. It codes for CASSTRQGANEKLFF.

The chain combines TRBV4-1 with TRBJ2-3; D possibly uses TRBD1 or TRBD2 (5 bases each). Trimming pared 0 bases from V and 0 bases from J, leaving 13 bases between. This CDR3 spans 17 amino acids. Germline V lookup: CDR1 MGHRA, CDR2 YSYEKL. Here the CDR3 reads CASSQEPGTESTDTQYF. The CDR3 DNA follows: TGCGCCAGCAGCCAAGAACCCGGGACGGAGAGCACAGATACGCAGTATTTT.

This clonotype was seen a handful of times. The chain combines TRBV6-2 or TRBV6-3 with TRBJ2-7; D possibly corresponds to TRBD2 (5 bases). The CDR3 is 12 amino acids. Germline V gene data show CDR1 as MNHEY and CDR2 as SVGEGT. V lost 5 bases, J lost 4 bases, and 9 bases lay in between. The CDR3 nucleotides are TGTGCCAGCAGTAAGACTACTTACGAGCAGTACGTC. Translation gives CASSKTTYEQYV.

The J gene is TRBJ1-5, the V gene TRBV7-2; the D gene is possibly TRBD1 (5 bases). The CDR3 is 15 residues long. Per germline, CDR1 SGHTA and CDR2 FQGNSA. Trimming removed 5 bases at V and 6 bases at J, with 17 bases between. The CDR3 DNA reads as TGTGCCAGCAGCGTAGGTTGGGGGGGAAGTCAGCCCCAGCATTTT. Translation gives CASSVGWGGSQPQHF.

The chain combines TRBV7-8 with TRBJ1-5; TRBD1 aligns across 9 bases. After removal of 2 bases from V and 9 bases from J, the junction contained 8 bases not matched to a gene. The germline CDR1 and CDR2 sequences are SGHVS and FQNEAQ. The CDR3 loop spans 15 amino acids. The DNA for the CDR3 is TGTGCCAGCAGCTTACCTGGACAGGGGACGGGGCCCCAGCATTTT. The encoded protein is CASSLPGQGTGPQHF.

The gene calls are TRBV5-6 and TRBJ1-5; D is possibly TRBD1 (5 bases). V gave up 2 bases and J gave up 3 bases, with 12 bases separating them. Germline assignment: CDR1 SGHDT and CDR2 YYEEEE. This CDR3 has 15 amino acids. In DNA form, the CDR3 reads TGTGCCAGCAGCTTACTGGGACTGCCCAATCAGCCCCAGCATTTT. This codes for CASSLLGLPNQPQHF.

This clonotype was observed a few times. This rearrangement joins TRBV6-5 to TRBJ1-1, with D possibly being TRBD1 (5 bases). This CDR3 region has 17 residues. Germline CDR1 reads MNHEY; CDR2 reads SVGAGI. V lost 2 bases, J lost 0 bases, and 16 bases lay in between. The CDR3 DNA follows: TGTGCCAGCAGTTACCGCTACGACAGTGCTATGAACACTGAAGCTTTCTTT. It translates to CASSYRYDSAMNTEAFF.

The chain employs TRBV19 and TRBJ2-1; TRBD2 agrees at 10 bases. This CDR3 spans 20 amino acids. Germline CDR1 reads LNHDA; CDR2 reads SQIVND (reference sequence). V was clipped by 8 bases and J by 5 bases; unmatched bases: 24. The CDR3 here is CASRYSLGLAGDQRDNEQFF. The CDR3 region has the DNA TGTGCCAGTCGGTACTCCCTTGGGCTAGCGGGGGACCAGCGCGACAATGAGCAGTTCTTC.

This chain uses TRBV5-6 with TRBJ2-7, with D possibly TRBD2 on 6 matching bases. Germline V gene sequence: CDR1 SGHDT, CDR2 YYEEEE. The CDR3 has 11 residues. Trimming stripped 3 bases from V and 5 bases from J, with 6 bases between. CDR3 sequence: CASSWGDEQYV. In nucleotides, the CDR3 is TGTGCCAGCAGCTGGGGGGACGAGCAGTACGTC.

This clonotype was seen a handful of times. CDR3 DNA: TGTGCCAGCAAGCCGGGAGTACAAGAGACCCAGTACTTC. This translates into CASKPGVQETQYF. The chain has TRBV6-2 or TRBV6-3 and TRBJ2-5; TRBD2 is a possible D gene (6 bases). This CDR3 contains 13 residues. The V gene's germline CDR1 is MNHEY and CDR2 SVGEGT. Trimming left V 7 bases short and J 2 bases short, with 11 bases between.

This clonotype was detected a few times. The chain is built from TRBV20-1 and TRBJ2-7; tentative D call: TRBD2 (5 bases). V lost 4 bases to trimming and J lost 3 bases, with 10 bases between them. The CDR3 covers 12 residues. The germline V gene has CDR1 DFQATT and CDR2 SNEGSKA (reference sequence). CDR3 DNA: TGCAGTGCTAAGGAGGACCACTACGAGCAGTACTTC. Protein product: CSAKEDHYEQYF.

This clonotype was picked up many times. This sequence joins TRBV20-1 and TRBJ1-3; D ambiguous. Germline V lookup: CDR1 DFQATT, CDR2 SNEGSKA (reference sequence). The CDR3 spans 13 residues. V dropped 6 bases and J dropped 0 bases, with 9 bases sitting between them. The CDR3 bases are TGCAGTGCGGACCCAAACTCTGGAAACACCATATATTTT. Translating it yields CSADPNSGNTIYF.

This chain uses TRBV18 with TRBJ1-3; D remains unclear. The CDR3 is made up of 15 amino acids. V lost 3 bases to trimming and J lost 2 bases, with 11 bases between them. CDR1 and CDR2 from the germline V gene are KGHSH and LQKENI. The CDR3 reads CASSPPSGTGNTIYF. CDR3 sequence (DNA): TGTGCCAGCTCACCGCCGTCCGGAACTGGAAACACCATATATTTT.

This clonotype came up a few times. The chain links TRBV4-3 to TRBJ2-5, with D possibly TRBD1 on 6 matching bases. The CDR3 loop spans 15 amino acids. V was pared by 1 base and J by 5 bases, with 14 bases between. Germline loops: CDR1 LGHNA, CDR2 YSLEER. The CDR3 sequence is CASSQVLARGETQYF. The CDR3, as DNA: TGCGCCAGCAGCCAAGTTTTAGCGAGGGGGGAGACCCAGTACTTC.

This clonotype has just one count. The chain employs TRBV5-1 and TRBJ1-1; TRBD1 is a possible D gene (5 bases). CDR3 length: 15 amino acids. Germline CDR1 reads SGHRS; CDR2 reads YFSETQ. The V and J ends lost 0 bases and 5 bases respectively, with 14 bases between them. The CDR3 bases are TGCGCCAGCAGCTTGGCCCCACGGGGCTGGACTGAAGCTTTCTTT. As protein: CASSLAPRGWTEAFF.

The DNA of the CDR3 is TGTGCCAGCAGCTTGAATCTAGCGGCCGTGGATACGCAGTATTTT. Its protein product is CASSLNLAAVDTQYF. The chain is built from TRBV7-2 and TRBJ2-3; 7 bases are shared with TRBD2. This CDR3 has 15 amino acids. CDR1 and CDR2 from the germline V gene are SGHTA and FQGNSA. Losses at the gene ends were 3 bases for V and 6 bases for J; bases not matched to a gene: 9.

This clonotype came up a few times. This chain connects TRBV4-3 to TRBJ1-2, with D possibly TRBD1 on 5 matching bases. Germline values: CDR1 LGHNA, CDR2 YSLEER. Trimming cost V 0 bases and J 4 bases, with 15 bases left between them. This CDR3 region has 16 residues. CDR3 coding DNA: TGCGCCAGCAGCCAAGATCGCCAGGGTGATCCCTATGGCTACACCTTC. Its translation is CASSQDRQGDPYGYTF.